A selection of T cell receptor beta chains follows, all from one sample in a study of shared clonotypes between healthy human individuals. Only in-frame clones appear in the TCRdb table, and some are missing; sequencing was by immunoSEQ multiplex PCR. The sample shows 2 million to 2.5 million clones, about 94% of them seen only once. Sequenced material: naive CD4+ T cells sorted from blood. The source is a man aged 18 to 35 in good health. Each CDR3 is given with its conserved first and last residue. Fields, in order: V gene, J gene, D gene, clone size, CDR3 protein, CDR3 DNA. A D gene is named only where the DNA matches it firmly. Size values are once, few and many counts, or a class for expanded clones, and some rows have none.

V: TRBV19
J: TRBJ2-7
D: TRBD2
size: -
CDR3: CASSIGTSGSEQYF
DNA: TGTGCCAGTAGTATAGGGACTAGCGGGAGCGAGCAGTACTTC

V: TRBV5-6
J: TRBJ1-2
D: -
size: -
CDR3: CASSLQVRGEYGYTF
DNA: TGTGCCAGCAGCTTGCAGGTCAGGGGCGAATATGGCTACACCTTC

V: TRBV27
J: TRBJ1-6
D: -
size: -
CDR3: CASSFSLVSPLHF
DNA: TGTGCCAGCAGCTTCTCGTTAGTTTCACCCCTCCACTTT

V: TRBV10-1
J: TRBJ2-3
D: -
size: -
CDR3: CASSDSGYRDTQYF
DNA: TGCGCCAGCAGTGACAGTGGTTACAGAGATACGCAGTATTTT

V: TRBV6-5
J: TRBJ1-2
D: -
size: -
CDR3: CASSLTSGAGYTF
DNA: TGTGCCAGCAGTTTGACTTCGGGGGCTGGCTACACCTTC

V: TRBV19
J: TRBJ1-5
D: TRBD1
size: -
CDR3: CASSVDRGGNQPQHF
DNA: TGTGCCAGTAGTGTTGACAGGGGGGGTAATCAGCCCCAGCATTTT

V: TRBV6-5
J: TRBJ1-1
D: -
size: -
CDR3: CASRESVLANTEAFF
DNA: TGTGCCAGCAGGGAGTCAGTTTTGGCGAACACTGAAGCTTTCTTT

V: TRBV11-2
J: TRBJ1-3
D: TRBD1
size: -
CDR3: CASSPTTGTGVPTGNTIYF
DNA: TGTGCCAGCAGCCCAACGACCGGGACAGGGGTCCCCACTGGAAACACCATATATTTT

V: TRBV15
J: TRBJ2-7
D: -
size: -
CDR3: CATSRDRTTGEQYF
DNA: TGTGCCACCAGCAGAGATCGAACGACAGGAGAGCAGTACTTC

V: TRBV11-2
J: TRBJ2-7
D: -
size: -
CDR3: CASSLGQGLGEQYF
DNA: TGTGCCAGCAGCTTAGGGCAGGGGTTAGGCGAGCAGTACTTC

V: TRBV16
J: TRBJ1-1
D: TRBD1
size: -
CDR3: CASSPWDRQNTEAFF
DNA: TGTGCCAGCAGCCCATGGGACAGACAAAACACTGAAGCTTTCTTT

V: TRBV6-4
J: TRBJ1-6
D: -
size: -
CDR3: CASSAQENSPLHF
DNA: TGTGCCAGCAGTGCGCAGGAGAATTCACCCCTCCACTTT

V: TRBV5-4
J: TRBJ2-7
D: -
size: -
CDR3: CASSFKSGFDYEQYF
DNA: TGTGCCAGCAGCTTCAAATCAGGGTTTGACTACGAGCAGTACTTC

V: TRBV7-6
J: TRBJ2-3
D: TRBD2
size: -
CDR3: CASSVLAGGADTQYF
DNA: TGTGCCAGCAGCGTTCTAGCGGGGGGCGCAGATACGCAGTATTTT

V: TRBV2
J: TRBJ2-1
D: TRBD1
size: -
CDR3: CASGRDRAFNEQFF
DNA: TGTGCCAGCGGCCGGGACAGGGCGTTCAATGAGCAGTTCTTC

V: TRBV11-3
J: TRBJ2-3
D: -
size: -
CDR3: CASSFKPGTDTQYF
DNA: TGTGCCAGCAGCTTTAAACCAGGCACAGATACGCAGTATTTT

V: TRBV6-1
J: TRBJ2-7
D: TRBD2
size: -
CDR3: CASRGGTSGSYEQYF
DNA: TGTGCCAGCAGAGGAGGGACTAGCGGGAGTTACGAGCAGTACTTC

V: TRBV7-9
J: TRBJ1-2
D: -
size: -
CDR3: CASSWYDWGEGDGYTF
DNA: TGTGCCAGCAGCTGGTATGACTGGGGAGAAGGCGATGGCTACACCTTC

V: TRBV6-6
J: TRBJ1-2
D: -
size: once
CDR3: CASRLTLGVYGYTF
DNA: TGTGCCAGCAGGTTGACGCTTGGCGTCTATGGCTACACCTTC

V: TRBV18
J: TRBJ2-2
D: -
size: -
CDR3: CASSPLGHRPNTGELFF
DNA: TGTGCCAGCTCACCACTTGGGCACCGACCCAACACCGGGGAGCTGTTTTTT

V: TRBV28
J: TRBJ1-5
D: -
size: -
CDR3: CASSNRGNQPQHF
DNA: TGTGCCAGCTCGAACAGGGGCAATCAGCCCCAGCATTTT

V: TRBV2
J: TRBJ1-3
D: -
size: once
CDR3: CASNVARSFGNTIYF
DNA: TGTGCCAGCAACGTCGCCCGGTCTTTTGGAAACACCATATATTTT

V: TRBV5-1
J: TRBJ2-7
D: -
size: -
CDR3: CASSAGGSAYEQYF
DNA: TGCGCCAGCAGCGCAGGAGGCAGTGCCTACGAGCAGTACTTC

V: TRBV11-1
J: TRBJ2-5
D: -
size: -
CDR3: CASSLGGKETQYF
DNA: TGTGCCAGCAGCTTAGGGGGCAAAGAGACCCAGTACTTC

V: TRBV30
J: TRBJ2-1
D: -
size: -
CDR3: CAWSKGLFNEQFF
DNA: TGTGCCTGGAGTAAGGGACTCTTCAATGAGCAGTTCTTC

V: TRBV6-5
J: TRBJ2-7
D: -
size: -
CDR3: CASTNGGGSYEQYF
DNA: TGTGCCAGCACCAACGGTGGAGGGAGCTACGAGCAGTACTTC

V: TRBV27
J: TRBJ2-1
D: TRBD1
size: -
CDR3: CASSHGTGGVPISYNEQFF
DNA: TGTGCCAGCAGCCATGGGACAGGGGGCGTCCCGATCTCCTACAATGAGCAGTTCTTC

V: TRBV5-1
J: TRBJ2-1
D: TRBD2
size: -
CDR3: CASSLGYSGIFNEQFF
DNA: TGCGCCAGCAGTCTCGGGTATAGCGGGATTTTTAATGAGCAGTTCTTC

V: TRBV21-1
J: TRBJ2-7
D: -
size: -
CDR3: CASTFRDRGHSYEQYF
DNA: TGTGCCAGCACCTTCCGGGACAGGGGCCATTCCTACGAGCAGTACTTC

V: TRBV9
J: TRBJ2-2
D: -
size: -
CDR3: CASSPWTVANTGELFF
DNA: TGTGCCAGCAGCCCCTGGACCGTTGCGAACACCGGGGAGCTGTTTTTT

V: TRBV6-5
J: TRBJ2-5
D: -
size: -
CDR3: CASRPQGGRETQYF
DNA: TGTGCCAGCAGACCACAGGGCGGGAGAGAGACCCAGTACTTC

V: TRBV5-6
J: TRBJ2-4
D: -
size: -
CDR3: CASSLRQTEAKNIQYF
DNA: TGTGCCAGCAGTCTTAGACAGACTGAGGCCAAAAACATTCAGTACTTC

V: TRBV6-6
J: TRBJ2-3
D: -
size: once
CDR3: CASSYSRRASTDTQYF
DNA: TGTGCCAGCAGTTACTCGAGACGCGCCAGCACAGATACGCAGTATTTT

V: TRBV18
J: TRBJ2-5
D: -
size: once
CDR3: CASSGLQGETQYF
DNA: TGTGCCAGCTCAGGTTTGCAGGGAGAGACCCAGTACTTC

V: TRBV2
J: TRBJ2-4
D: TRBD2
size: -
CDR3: CASSAWTSVAKNIQYF
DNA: TGTGCCAGCAGTGCTTGGACTAGCGTAGCCAAAAACATTCAGTACTTC

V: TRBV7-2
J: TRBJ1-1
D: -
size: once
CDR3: CASRLDRVNTEAFF
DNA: TGTGCCAGCAGATTAGACAGAGTAAACACTGAAGCTTTCTTT

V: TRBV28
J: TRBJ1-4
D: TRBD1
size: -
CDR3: CASPPPGQGWANEKLFF
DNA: TGTGCCAGCCCTCCACCGGGACAGGGTTGGGCTAATGAAAAACTGTTTTTT

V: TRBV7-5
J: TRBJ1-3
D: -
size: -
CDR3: CARSLRSGEGTGNTIYF
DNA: TGTGCCAGAAGCTTAAGGAGTGGAGAGGGAACTGGAAACACCATATATTTT

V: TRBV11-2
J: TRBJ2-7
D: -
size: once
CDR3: CASSLGGGKSSYEQYF
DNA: TGTGCCAGCAGCTTAGGCGGAGGGAAGAGCTCCTACGAGCAGTACTTC

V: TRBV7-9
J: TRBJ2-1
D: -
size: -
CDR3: CASSLGNREVNEQFF
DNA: TGTGCCAGCAGCTTAGGTAACAGGGAGGTCAATGAGCAGTTCTTC

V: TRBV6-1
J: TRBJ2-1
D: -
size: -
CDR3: CASSAKDFYNEQFF
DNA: TGTGCCAGCAGTGCAAAGGACTTTTACAATGAGCAGTTCTTC

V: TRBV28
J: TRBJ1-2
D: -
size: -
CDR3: CASSLTGGTNYGYTF
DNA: TGTGCCAGCAGTTTAACCGGGGGGACTAACTATGGCTACACCTTC

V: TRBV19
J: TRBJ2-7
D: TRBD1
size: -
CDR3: CASSISTARDSTYEQYF
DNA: TGTGCCAGTAGTATTAGTACGGCCAGGGACAGTACCTACGAGCAGTACTTC

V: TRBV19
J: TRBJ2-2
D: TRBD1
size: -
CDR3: CASMVQGANTGELFF
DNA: TGTGCCAGTATGGTTCAGGGGGCGAACACCGGGGAGCTGTTTTTT

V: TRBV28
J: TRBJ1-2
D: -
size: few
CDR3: CASSFHQSHGYTF
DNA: TGTGCCAGCAGTTTCCATCAGAGTCATGGCTACACCTTC

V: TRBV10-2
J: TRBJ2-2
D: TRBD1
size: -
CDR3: CASSLTGTVNTGELFF
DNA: TGCGCCAGCAGTCTTACCGGGACAGTGAACACCGGGGAGCTGTTTTTT

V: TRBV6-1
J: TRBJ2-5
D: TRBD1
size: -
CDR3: CASSEGEGQRWETQYF
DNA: TGTGCCAGCAGTGAAGGAGAGGGACAGAGGTGGGAGACCCAGTACTTC

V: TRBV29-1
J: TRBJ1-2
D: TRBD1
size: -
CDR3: CSVRWDRGSYGYTF
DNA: TGCAGCGTTCGTTGGGACAGGGGGAGCTATGGCTACACCTTC

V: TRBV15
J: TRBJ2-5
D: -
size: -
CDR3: CATSRDWGAQYF
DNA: TGTGCCACCAGCAGAGATTGGGGAGCCCAGTACTTC

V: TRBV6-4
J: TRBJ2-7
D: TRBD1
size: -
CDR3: CASSDFGTASSYEQYF
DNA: TGTGCCAGCAGTGACTTTGGGACAGCGAGCTCCTACGAGCAGTACTTC

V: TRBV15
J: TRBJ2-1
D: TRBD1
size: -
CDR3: CATSRDAAGGTNEQFF
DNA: TGTGCCACCAGCAGAGATGCGGCAGGGGGCACCAATGAGCAGTTCTTC

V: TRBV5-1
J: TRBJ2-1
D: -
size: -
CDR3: CASSLVADSYNEQFF
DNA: TGCGCCAGCAGCTTGGTAGCGGACTCCTACAATGAGCAGTTCTTC

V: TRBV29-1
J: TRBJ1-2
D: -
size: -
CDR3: CSVTPGVGYGYTF
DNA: TGCAGCGTTACGCCGGGGGTGGGCTATGGCTACACCTTC

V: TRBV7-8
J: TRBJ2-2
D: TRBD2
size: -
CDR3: CASSLGLAGRNTGELFF
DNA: TGTGCCAGCAGCTTGGGACTAGCGGGGAGGAACACCGGGGAGCTGTTTTTT